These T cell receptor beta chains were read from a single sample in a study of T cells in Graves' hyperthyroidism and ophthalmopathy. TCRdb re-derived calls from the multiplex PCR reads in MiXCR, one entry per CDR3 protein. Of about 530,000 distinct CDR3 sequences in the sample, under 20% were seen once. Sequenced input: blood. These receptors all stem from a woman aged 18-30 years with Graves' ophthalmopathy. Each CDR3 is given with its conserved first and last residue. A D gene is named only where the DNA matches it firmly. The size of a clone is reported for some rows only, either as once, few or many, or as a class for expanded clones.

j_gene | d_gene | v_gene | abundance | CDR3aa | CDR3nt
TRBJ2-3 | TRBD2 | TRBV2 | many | CASSASGSGIDTQYF | TGTGCCAGCAGTGCCAGCGGGAGTGGGATAGATACGCAGTATTTT
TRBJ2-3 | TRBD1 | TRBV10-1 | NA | CASRAGTGGADTQYF | TGCGCCAGCAGGGCCGGGACAGGGGGCGCGGATACGCAGTATTTT
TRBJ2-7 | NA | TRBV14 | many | CASSQQGMTYEQYF | TGTGCCAGCAGCCAACAGGGGATGACCTACGAGCAGTACTTC
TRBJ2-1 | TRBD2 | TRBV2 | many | CASSEARSGGASNEQFF | TGTGCCAGCAGTGAAGCAAGGAGCGGGGGGGCGTCGAACGAGCAGTTCTTC
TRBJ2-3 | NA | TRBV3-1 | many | CASSQFGLTDTQYF | TGTGCCAGCAGCCAATTTGGTCTAACAGATACGCAGTATTTT
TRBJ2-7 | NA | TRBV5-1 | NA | CVSSLGVREQYF | TGCGTCAGCAGCTTGGGAGTACGTGAGCAGTACTTC
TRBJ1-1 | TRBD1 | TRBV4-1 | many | CASGDRAGTEAFF | TGCGCCAGCGGCGACAGGGCCGGCACTGAAGCTTTCTTT
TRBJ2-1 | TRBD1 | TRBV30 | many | CAWRDMTGGHNEQFF | TGTGCCTGGAGGGACATGACAGGGGGACACAATGAGCAGTTCTTC
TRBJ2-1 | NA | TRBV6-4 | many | CASSDSSGSYNEQFF | TGTGCCAGCAGTGACTCTAGCGGCTCCTACAATGAGCAGTTCTTC
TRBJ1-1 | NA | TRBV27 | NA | CASSSRGGKAFF | TGTGCCAGCAGCTCTAGGGGCGGGAAAGCTTTCTTT
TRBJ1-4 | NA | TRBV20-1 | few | CSASTTVGSLLFF | TGCAGTGCTAGCACGACAGTTGGTAGTTTACTGTTTTTT
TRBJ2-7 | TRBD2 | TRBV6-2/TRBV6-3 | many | CASSYERDLYEQYF | TGTGCCAGCAGTTACGAGCGGGATCTCTACGAGCAGTACTTC
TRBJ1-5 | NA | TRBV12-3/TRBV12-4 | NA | CASRLGVQPQHF | TGTGCCAGCAGACTAGGGGTGCAGCCCCAGCATTTT
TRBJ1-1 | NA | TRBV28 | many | CASSFLETDMNTEAFF | TGTGCCAGCAGTTTTCTTGAGACGGACATGAACACTGAAGCTTTCTTT
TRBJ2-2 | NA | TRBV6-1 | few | CASRLGANTGELFF | TGTGCCAGCAGACTTGGGGCGAACACCGGGGAGCTGTTTTTT
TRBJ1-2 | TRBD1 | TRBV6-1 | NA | CASSWDRGDGYTF | TGTGCCAGCAGCTGGGACAGGGGGGATGGCTACACCTTC
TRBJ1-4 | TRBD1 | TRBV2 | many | CASSLGTGGISTNEKLFF | TGTGCCAGCAGTCTTGGGACAGGAGGAATTTCAACTAATGAAAAACTGTTTTTT
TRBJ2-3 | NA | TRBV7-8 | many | CASSLAWEGRTDTQYF | TGTGCCAGCAGCTTAGCCTGGGAAGGGCGGACAGATACGCAGTATTTT
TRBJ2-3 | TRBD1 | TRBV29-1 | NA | CSAPGTVSDTQYF | TGCAGCGCCCCCGGGACAGTCTCCGATACGCAGTATTTT
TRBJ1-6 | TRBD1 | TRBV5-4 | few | CASSLEGQGLSPLHF | TGTGCCAGCAGCTTGGAGGGACAGGGGTTATCACCCCTCCACTTT
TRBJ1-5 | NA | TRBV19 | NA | CASSALQQGSNQPQHF | TGTGCCAGTAGTGCGCTTCAACAGGGAAGCAATCAGCCCCAGCATTTT
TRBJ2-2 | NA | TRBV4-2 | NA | CASSQGEGLNTGELFF | TGTGCCAGCAGCCAGGGCGAGGGGCTGAACACCGGGGAGCTGTTTTTT
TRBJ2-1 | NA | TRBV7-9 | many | CASSFLHNEQFF | TGTGCCAGCAGCTTTCTGCACAATGAGCAGTTCTTC
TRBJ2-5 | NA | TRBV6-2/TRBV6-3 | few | CASSFFYLRIQETQYF | TGTGCCAGCAGTTTTTTCTACTTGCGTATACAAGAGACCCAGTACTTC
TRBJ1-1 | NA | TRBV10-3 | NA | CAITDGGLLTEAFF | TGTGCCATCACCGACGGAGGGTTGTTAACTGAAGCTTTCTTT
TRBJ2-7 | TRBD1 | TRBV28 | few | CASYRGHEQYF | TGTGCCAGCTACAGGGGCCACGAGCAGTACTTC
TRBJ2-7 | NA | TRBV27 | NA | CASSLDGYSYEQYF | TGTGCCAGCAGTTTGGACGGATACTCCTACGAGCAGTACTTC
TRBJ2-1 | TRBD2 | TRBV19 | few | CASSRATSGGYEQFF | TGTGCCAGTAGTAGAGCGACTAGCGGGGGCTATGAGCAGTTCTTC
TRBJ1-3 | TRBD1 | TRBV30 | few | CAWAGGRTAGNTIYF | TGTGCCTGGGCAGGGGGCCGAACGGCTGGAAACACCATATATTTT
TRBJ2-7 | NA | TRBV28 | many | CASSQQLDYEQYF | TGTGCCAGCAGTCAGCAACTGGACTACGAGCAGTACTTC
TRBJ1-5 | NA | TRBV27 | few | CASSLSRGYNQPQHF | TGTGCCAGCAGTTTAAGCAGGGGATACAATCAGCCCCAGCATTTT
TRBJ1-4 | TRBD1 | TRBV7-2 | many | CASSLAIVQGASGEKLFF | TGTGCCAGCAGCTTAGCGATTGTTCAGGGGGCGTCAGGAGAAAAACTGTTTTTT
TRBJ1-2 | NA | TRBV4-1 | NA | CASSQMAVRNYGYTF | TGCGCCAGCAGCCAAATGGCGGTTAGAAACTATGGCTACACCTTC
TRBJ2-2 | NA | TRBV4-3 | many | CASSQGSEAGELFF | TGCGCCAGCAGCCAAGGGTCTGAGGCCGGGGAGCTGTTTTTT
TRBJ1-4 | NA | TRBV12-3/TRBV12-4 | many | CASSLLVAANEKLFF | TGTGCCAGCAGTTTACTGGTGGCGGCTAATGAAAAACTGTTTTTT
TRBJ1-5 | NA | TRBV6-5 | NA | CASSYGLATTDTQHF | TGTGCCAGCAGTTACGGCCTAGCGACCACAGATACGCAGCATTTT
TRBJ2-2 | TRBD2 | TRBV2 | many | CASSARLAGIPDANTGELFF | TGTGCCAGCAGTGCCCGACTAGCGGGGATCCCAGACGCGAACACCGGGGAGCTGTTTTTT
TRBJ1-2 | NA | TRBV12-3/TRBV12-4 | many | CASSSAGSGYTF | TGTGCCAGCAGTTCAGCGGGAAGCGGCTACACCTTC
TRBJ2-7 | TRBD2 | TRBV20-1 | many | CSAHASGRVPREQYF | TGCAGTGCCCATGCTAGCGGGAGGGTCCCGCGCGAGCAGTACTTC
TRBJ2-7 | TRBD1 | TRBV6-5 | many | CASSYSGQGNEQYF | TGTGCCAGCAGTTACTCAGGACAGGGTAACGAGCAGTACTTC
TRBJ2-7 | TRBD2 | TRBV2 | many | CASSEAWTSGTFSYERYF | TGTGCCAGCAGTGAAGCGTGGACTAGCGGGACCTTTTCCTACGAGCGGTACTTC
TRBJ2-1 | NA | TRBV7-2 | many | CASTPSGESSYNEQFF | TGTGCCAGCACCCCGTCGGGGGAGAGCTCCTACAATGAGCAGTTCTTC
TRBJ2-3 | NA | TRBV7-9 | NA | CASSSTPLGSGDTQYF | TGTGCCAGCAGCTCTACCCCCCTGGGGAGCGGAGATACGCAGTATTTT
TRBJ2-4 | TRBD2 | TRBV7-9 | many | CASSSSGRKNIQYF | TGTGCCAGCAGCTCTAGCGGGAGGAAAAACATTCAGTACTTC
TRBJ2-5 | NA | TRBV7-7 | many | CASGSGGQQETQYF | TGTGCTAGCGGATCGGGGGGACAGCAAGAGACCCAGTACTTC
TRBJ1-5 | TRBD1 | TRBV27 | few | CASSLSGQGVHQPQHF | TGTGCCAGCAGTTTATCAGGGCAGGGGGTCCATCAGCCCCAGCATTTT
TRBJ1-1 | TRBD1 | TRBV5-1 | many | CASSWTGGEDGNTEAFF | TGCGCCAGCAGCTGGACAGGGGGCGAGGATGGAAACACTGAAGCTTTCTTT
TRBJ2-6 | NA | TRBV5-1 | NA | CASSLPQGSGANVLTF | TGCGCCAGCAGCTTACCCCAGGGTTCCGGGGCCAACGTCCTGACTTTC
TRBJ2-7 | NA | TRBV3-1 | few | CASSHSDKIYEQYF | TGTGCCAGCAGCCACTCAGATAAGATCTACGAGCAGTACTTC
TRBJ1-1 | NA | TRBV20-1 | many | CSARAHYSPENTEAFF | TGCAGTGCTAGAGCTCATTACAGTCCCGAGAACACTGAAGCTTTCTTT